These 18 T cell receptor beta chains were sequenced from one sample in a study of cytomegalovirus exposure and HLA in healthy donors. Primers: 60 Vbeta forward and 13 Jbeta reverse. Sequencing was performed with immunoSEQ multiplex PCR; in TCRdb, only in-frame clones are kept and a portion is missing. Among about 140,000 clones listed, 75% to 80% were seen once. The sequenced sample was PBMCs. The origin of the receptors is a young woman in good health and CMV-seropositive.

J is TRBJ2-1 and V is TRBV11-2, with TRBD2 matching 7 bases. This CDR3 region has 16 residues. The germline V gene has CDR1 SGHAT and CDR2 FQNNGV. V lost 3 bases and J lost 0; bases outside the gene matches: 5. CDR3 sequence reads: CASSFLADLSYNEQFF. CDR3 coding DNA: TGTGCCAGCAGCTTCCTAGCGGACCTCTCCTACAATGAGCAGTTCTTC.

The V call is TRBV28, the J call TRBJ1-4; 8 positions agree with TRBD1. V gave up 4 bases and J gave up 8 bases; unmatched junction bases: 9. The germline gives CDR1 MDHEN, CDR2 SYDVKM. The CDR3 extends over 15 amino acids. Here the CDR3 reads CASSSRRDRKEKLFF. The DNA of the CDR3 is TGTGCCAGCAGTTCGCGCCGGGACAGGAAGGAAAAACTGTTTTTT.

The chain uses TRBV27 and TRBJ2-1; possible D gene TRBD2, 6 bases. V shed 5 bases and J shed 9 bases, with 14 bases lying between them. CDR3 length: 13 amino acids. The germline V gene has CDR1 MNHEY and CDR2 SMNVEV (reference sequence). The CDR3 loop is CASSPWGVGEQFF. As DNA, the CDR3 is TGTGCCAGCAGTCCGTGGGGGGTCGGTGAGCAGTTCTTC.

The CDR3 sequence is CAWKGQGLYEQYF. The DNA for the CDR3 is TGTGCCTGGAAGGGACAGGGCCTCTACGAGCAGTACTTC. This chain links TRBV30 with TRBJ2-7; TRBD1 matches 9 bases. The CDR3 sequence is 13 residues long. Trimming took 4 bases from V and 3 from J; bases not matched to a gene: 4. Germline V gene sequence: CDR1 GTSNPN, CDR2 SVGIG (reference sequence).

The chain uses TRBV6-1 and TRBJ2-7; D remains unclear. Per the germline V gene, CDR1 is MNHNS and CDR2 is SASEGT. V was trimmed by 4 bases and J by 0 bases, leaving 13 bases between them. The CDR3 has 15 amino acids. CDR3 coding DNA: TGTGCCAGCAGTGTGGTCAGGTTGAGCTCCTACGAGCAGTACTTC. Protein product: CASSVVRLSSYEQYF.

Note on this clone: Other nucleotide sequences in the sample specify the same CDR3. The chain joins TRBV6-5 to TRBJ1-2; possible D gene TRBD1, 6 bases. V shed 5 bases and J shed 3 bases, with 10 bases lying between them. Germline lookup yields CDR1 MNHEY and CDR2 SVGAGI. CDR3 length equals 13 residues. The CDR3 region is CASSQTGYYGYTF. CDR3 DNA: TGTGCCAGCAGTCAGACAGGATACTATGGCTACACCTTC.

V usage is TRBV4-3 and J usage is TRBJ1-4; D uncertain. Germline CDR1 LGHNA, CDR2 YSLEER. Trimming took off 0 bases at V and 11 bases at J, with 13 bases between the two ends. This CDR3 has 14 amino acids. The CDR3 coding sequence is TGCGCCAGCAGCCAAGATGGCCCCCTAGACAAACTGTTTTTT. It specifies CASSQDGPLDKLFF.

CDR3 nucleotides: TGCGCCAGCAGCGCGGGACAGGCAAATCAGCCCCAGCATTTT. Its protein product is CASSAGQANQPQHF. The chain joins TRBV5-1 to TRBJ1-5, with TRBD1 matching over 8 bases. This CDR3 comprises 14 residues. Germline V gene lookup returns CDR1 SGHRS and CDR2 YFSETQ. Trimming at V came to 4 bases and at J to 4 bases, leaving 4 bases not matched to a gene. Using reference TRBV5-1 and TRBJ1-5 for the parts outside the CDR3, the full variable domain is KAGVTQTPRYLIKTRGQQVTLSCSPISGHRSVSWYQQTPGQGLQFLFEYFSETQRNKGNFPGRFSGRQFSNSRSEMNVSTLELGDSALYLCASSAGQANQPQHFGDGTRLSIL.

This sequence joins TRBV11-2 and TRBJ2-2; 8 nucleotides align to TRBD2. CDR3 size: 17 residues. V lost 0 bases to trimming and J lost 6 bases; unmatched junction nucleotides: 9. CDR1 is SGHAT, CDR2 FQNNGV, per germline. The CDR3 nucleotides are TGTGCCAGCAGCTTAGAGGGCCCAGCGGGGGAGGCCGGGGAGCTGTTTTTT. Protein sequence: CASSLEGPAGEAGELFF.

This chain uses TRBV27 with TRBJ2-4, with TRBD1 matching over 7 bases. The CDR3 covers 13 residues. Germline loops: CDR1 MNHEY, CDR2 SMNVEV (reference sequence). V gave up 5 bases and J gave up 6 bases; unmatched junction bases: 4. Here the CDR3 reads CASSMGQINIQYF. CDR3 nucleotides: TGTGCCAGCAGTATGGGACAGATAAACATTCAGTACTTC.

This clone has more than one count but fewer than ten. The chain has TRBV7-9 and TRBJ1-2; maybe TRBD1 (5 bases). Germline V CDR1 and CDR2: SEHNR, FQNEAQ (reference sequence). The ends were cut back, 5 bases at V and 3 bases at J, with 16 bases in the middle. The CDR3 has 15 amino acids. The CDR3 DNA is TGTGCCAGCAGCCTGCGTGGGGCGGAATACTATGGCTACACCTTC. This encodes CASSLRGAEYYGYTF.

This clone was detected only once. The V and J genes are TRBV7-8 and TRBJ1-4; no clear D gene. In germline, CDR1 is SGHVS, CDR2 FQNEAQ. This CDR3 region has 17 residues. V shed 2 bases and J shed 0 bases, with 13 bases lying between them. CDR3 nucleotides: TGTGCCAGCAGCTTATATCGGGAACACCCAACTAATGAAAAACTGTTTTTT. It encodes CASSLYREHPTNEKLFF.

The chain joins TRBV7-2 to TRBJ1-2, with a tentative D call TRBD1 (5 bases). The CDR3 runs 14 residues. V gave up 4 bases and J gave up 7 bases, with 16 bases separating them. Germline-derived CDR1 and CDR2 are SGHTA and FQGNSA. CDR3 region: CASSSETGRGGYTF. The CDR3, as DNA: TGTGCCAGCAGCTCCGAAACGGGGCGGGGTGGCTACACCTTC.

V usage is TRBV6-5 and J usage is TRBJ2-2, with D uncertain. Germline CDR1 is MNHEY and CDR2 is SVGAGI. CDR3 size: 14 residues. V dropped 7 bases and J dropped 6 bases, with 15 bases sitting between them. In DNA form, the CDR3 reads TGTGCCAGCACCCCGAGGAGAAAAGCCGGGGAGCTGTTTTTT. Residues: CASTPRRKAGELFF.

The chain uses TRBV4-3 and TRBJ2-7; D not resolved. The germline V and J ends were trimmed by 4 bases and 1 base, with 14 bases remaining between them. CDR1 LGHNA and CDR2 YSLEER come from the germline V gene. This CDR3 contains 15 residues. The CDR3 reads CASSRSAGESYEQYF. In nucleotides, the CDR3 is TGCGCCAGCAGCCGTTCGGCCGGAGAATCCTACGAGCAGTACTTC.

The genes are TRBV11-3 and TRBJ2-2; 8 nucleotides align to TRBD1. The CDR3 covers 15 residues. V was clipped by 5 bases and J by 8 bases; unmatched bases: 10. Germline assignment: CDR1 SGHNT and CDR2 YENEEA. CDR3 protein: CASSPGQAPGGELFF. In DNA, the CDR3 is TGTGCCAGCAGCCCGGGACAGGCTCCCGGAGGGGAGCTGTTTTTT.

This clone has more than one count but fewer than ten. This chain uses TRBV5-5 with TRBJ2-6; 10 bases are shared with TRBD1. J was trimmed by 0 bases and V by 2 bases; bases with no gene match: 8. This CDR3 has 19 amino acids. Germline V lookup: CDR1 SGHKS, CDR2 YYEKEE (reference sequence). The CDR3 loop is CASSLNQGQGISGANVLTF. CDR3 nucleotide sequence: TGTGCCAGCAGCTTAAACCAGGGACAGGGGATCTCTGGGGCCAACGTCCTGACTTTC.

The V and J genes are TRBV4-1 and TRBJ2-5; TRBD1 matches at 7 bases. Germline V gene sequence: CDR1 MGHRA, CDR2 YSYEKL. The CDR3 extends over 17 amino acids. The V and J ends lost 4 bases and 2 bases, in that order; junction bases with no gene match: 13. The CDR3 reads CASSRSPGPGQQETQYF. DNA for the CDR3: TGCGCCAGCAGCCGTTCTCCGGGGCCGGGACAGCAAGAGACCCAGTACTTC.